This TCR beta chain was identified in a study of cytomegalovirus exposure and HLA in healthy donors. Trimming stripped 2 bases from V and 3 bases from J, with 14 bases between. The CDR3 spans 16 residues. Germline-derived CDR1 and CDR2 are SGHTA and FQGTGA. Both 60 Vbeta primers and 13 Jbeta primers went into the PCR. Clones were read by immunoSEQ multiplex PCR, and TCRdb kept only the in-frame ones, dropping some. The sample holds around 120,000 clones, approximately 80% seen once. This TCR derives from a man aged 25-45 years in good health and CMV-seropositive. The specimen was PBMCs. V and J are TRBV7-3 and TRBJ2-4; maybe TRBD2 (6 bases). The DNA for the CDR3 is TGTGCCAGCAGCTTATTGGGGCAGGGAGGCAAAAACATTCAGTACTTC. Its protein product is CASSLLGQGGKNIQYF.